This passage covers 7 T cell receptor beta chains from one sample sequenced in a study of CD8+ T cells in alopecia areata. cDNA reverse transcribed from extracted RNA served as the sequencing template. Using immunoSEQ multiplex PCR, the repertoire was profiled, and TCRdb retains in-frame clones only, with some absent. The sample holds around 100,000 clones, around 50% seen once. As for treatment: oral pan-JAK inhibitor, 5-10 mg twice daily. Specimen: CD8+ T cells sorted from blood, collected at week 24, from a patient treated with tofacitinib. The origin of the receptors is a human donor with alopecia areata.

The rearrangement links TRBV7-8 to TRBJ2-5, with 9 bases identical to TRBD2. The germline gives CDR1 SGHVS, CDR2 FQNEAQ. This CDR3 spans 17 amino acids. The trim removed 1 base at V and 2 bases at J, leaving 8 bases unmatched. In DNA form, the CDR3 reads TGTGCCAGCAGCTTAGAGTGGCGCGGGGGGGAGCAAGAGACCCAGTACTTC. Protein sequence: CASSLEWRGGEQETQYF.

This CDR3 is CASSFLFTDTQYF. As DNA, the CDR3 is TGTGCCAGCAGCTTCCTATTCACAGATACGCAGTATTTT. The chain is built from TRBV7-9 and TRBJ2-3, with D hard to call. This CDR3 spans 13 amino acids. In germline, CDR1 is SEHNR, CDR2 FQNEAQ (reference sequence). Trimming cost V 3 bases and J 2 bases, with 6 bases left between them.

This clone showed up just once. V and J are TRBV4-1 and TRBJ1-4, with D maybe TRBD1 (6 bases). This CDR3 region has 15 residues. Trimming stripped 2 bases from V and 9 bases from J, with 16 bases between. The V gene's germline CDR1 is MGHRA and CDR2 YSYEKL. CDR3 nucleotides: TGCGCCAGCAGCCAACGTCCCGGGACATTGAAAAAACTGTTTTTT. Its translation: CASSQRPGTLKKLFF.

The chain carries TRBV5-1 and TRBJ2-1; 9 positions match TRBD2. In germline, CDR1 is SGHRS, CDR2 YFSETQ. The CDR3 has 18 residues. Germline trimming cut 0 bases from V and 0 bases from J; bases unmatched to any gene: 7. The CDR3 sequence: CASSLGPSGESSYNEQFF. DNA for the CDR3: TGCGCCAGCAGCTTGGGGCCTAGCGGGGAGAGCTCCTACAATGAGCAGTTCTTC.

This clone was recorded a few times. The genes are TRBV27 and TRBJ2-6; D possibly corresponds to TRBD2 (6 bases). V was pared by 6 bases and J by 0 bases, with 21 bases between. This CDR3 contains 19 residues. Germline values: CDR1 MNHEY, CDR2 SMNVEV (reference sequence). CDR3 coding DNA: TGTGCCAGCAGCCCACCCCAGGGAGGTAGTGACTCTGGGGCCAACGTCCTGACTTTC. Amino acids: CASSPPQGGSDSGANVLTF.

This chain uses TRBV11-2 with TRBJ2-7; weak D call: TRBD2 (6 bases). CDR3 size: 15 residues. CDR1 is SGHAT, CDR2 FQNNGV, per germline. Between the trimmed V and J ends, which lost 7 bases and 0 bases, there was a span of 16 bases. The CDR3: CASTLRGTDSYEQYF. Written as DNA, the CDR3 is TGTGCCAGCACCCTTCGGGGGACCGACTCCTACGAGCAGTACTTC.

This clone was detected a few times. CDR3 loop: CASSTGQETTTWYEQFF. The CDR3 DNA sequence: TGTGCCAGCAGCACGGGACAGGAGACTACTACTTGGTATGAGCAGTTCTTC. The rearrangement links TRBV7-2 to TRBJ2-1, with 8 positions matching TRBD1. CDR3 size: 17 residues. The junction had 17 bases not matched to a gene; V was cut back by 5 bases and J by 8 bases. Germline CDR1 and CDR2: SGHTA and FQGNSA.